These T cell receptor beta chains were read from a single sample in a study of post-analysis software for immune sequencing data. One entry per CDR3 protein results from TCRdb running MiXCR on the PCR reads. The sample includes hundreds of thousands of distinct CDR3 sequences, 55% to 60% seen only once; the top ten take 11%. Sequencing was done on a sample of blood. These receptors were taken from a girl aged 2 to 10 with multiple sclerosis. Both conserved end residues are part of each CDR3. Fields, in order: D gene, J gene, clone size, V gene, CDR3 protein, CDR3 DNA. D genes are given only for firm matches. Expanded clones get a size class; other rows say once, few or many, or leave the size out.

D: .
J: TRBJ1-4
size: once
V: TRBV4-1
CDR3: CASSQDNDREKLFF
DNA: TGCGCCAGCAGCCAAGATAACGATCGGGAAAAACTGTTTTTT

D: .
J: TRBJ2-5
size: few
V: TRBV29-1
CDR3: CSTGEGAGETQYF
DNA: TGCAGCACGGGCGAGGGTGCGGGCGAGACCCAGTACTTC

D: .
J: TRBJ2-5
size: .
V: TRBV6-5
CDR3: CASSYAPGDPYQETQYF
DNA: TGTGCCAGCAGTTACGCCCCAGGGGACCCGTACCAAGAGACCCAGTACTTC

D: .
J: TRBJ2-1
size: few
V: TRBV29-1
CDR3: CSVEYGETGTEQFF
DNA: TGCAGCGTTGAGTACGGCGAGACCGGGACAGAGCAGTTCTTC

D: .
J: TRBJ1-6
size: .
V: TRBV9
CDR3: CASSVDSGPNSPLHF
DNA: TGTGCCAGCAGCGTCGACAGCGGCCCTAATTCACCCCTCCACTTT

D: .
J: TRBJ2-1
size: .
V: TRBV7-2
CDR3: CASSAGGTEQFF
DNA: TGTGCCAGCAGTGCCGGAGGAACTGAGCAGTTCTTC

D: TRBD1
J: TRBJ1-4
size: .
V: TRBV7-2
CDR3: CASSWAGGHEKLFF
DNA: TGTGCCAGCAGCTGGGCAGGGGGCCATGAAAAACTGTTTTTT

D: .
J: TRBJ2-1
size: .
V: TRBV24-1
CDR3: CATSDRPTDRPHEQFF
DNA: TGTGCCACCAGTGATCGACCGACAGACAGGCCCCATGAGCAGTTCTTC

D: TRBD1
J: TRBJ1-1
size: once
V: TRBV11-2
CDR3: CASSLGQGGMNTEAFF
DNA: TGTGCCAGCAGCCTCGGACAGGGTGGTATGAACACTGAAGCTTTCTTT

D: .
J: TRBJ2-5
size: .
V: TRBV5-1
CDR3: CASSPGVTLQETQYF
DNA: TGCGCCAGCAGCCCGGGAGTGACCCTCCAAGAGACCCAGTACTTC

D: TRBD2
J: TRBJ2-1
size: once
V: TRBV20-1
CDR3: CSASGGALYNEQFF
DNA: TGCAGTGCTAGCGGGGGGGCGCTGTACAATGAGCAGTTCTTC

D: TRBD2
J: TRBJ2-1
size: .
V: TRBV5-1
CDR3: CASSMRTSGGPYNEQFF
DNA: TGCGCCAGCAGCATGCGGACTAGCGGGGGGCCCTACAATGAGCAGTTCTTC

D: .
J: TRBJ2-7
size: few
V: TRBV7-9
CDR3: CASSFADNSYEQYF
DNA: TGTGCCAGCAGCTTCGCGGATAACTCCTACGAGCAGTACTTC

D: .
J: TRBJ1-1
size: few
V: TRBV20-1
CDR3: CSARSGPGDTEAFF
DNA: TGCAGTGCTAGATCAGGGCCGGGGGACACTGAAGCTTTCTTT

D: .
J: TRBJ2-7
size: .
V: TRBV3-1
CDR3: CASSRPPGAPLSEQYF
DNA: TGTGCCAGCAGTCGTCCCCCAGGGGCCCCTCTAAGTGAGCAGTACTTC

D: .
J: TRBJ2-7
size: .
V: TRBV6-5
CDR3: CASSYGQGTYEQYF
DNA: TGTGCCAGCAGTTATGGGCAGGGAACCTACGAGCAGTACTTC

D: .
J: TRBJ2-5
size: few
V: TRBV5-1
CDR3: CASSLGIAFGQETQYF
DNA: TGCGCCAGCAGCTTAGGCATAGCATTTGGGCAAGAGACCCAGTACTTC

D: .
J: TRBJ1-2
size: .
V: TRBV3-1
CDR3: CASSQEGSGNYGYTF
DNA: TGTGCCAGCAGCCAAGAAGGTTCAGGGAACTATGGCTACACCTTC

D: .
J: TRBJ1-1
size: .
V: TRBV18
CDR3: CASSRGQPTEAFF
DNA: TGTGCCAGCTCACGTGGACAGCCGACTGAAGCTTTCTTT

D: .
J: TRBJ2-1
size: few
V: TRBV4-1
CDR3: CASSQESWGGQGYNEQFF
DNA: TGCGCCAGCAGCCAGGAAAGCTGGGGGGGGCAAGGATACAATGAGCAGTTCTTC

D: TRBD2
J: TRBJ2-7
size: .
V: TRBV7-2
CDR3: CASSSGGISYEQYF
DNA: TGTGCCAGCAGCTCGGGGGGGATCTCCTACGAGCAGTACTTC

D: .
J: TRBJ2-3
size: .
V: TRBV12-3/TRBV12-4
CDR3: CASRRGRHSTDTQYF
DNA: TGTGCCAGCAGAAGGGGTCGGCATAGCACAGATACGCAGTATTTT

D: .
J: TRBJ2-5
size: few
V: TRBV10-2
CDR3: CASSGAEETQYF
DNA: TGCGCCAGCAGTGGGGCAGAAGAGACCCAGTACTTC

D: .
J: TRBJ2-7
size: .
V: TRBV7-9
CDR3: CASSPGQLSSYEQYF
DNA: TGTGCCAGCAGCCCAGGACAGCTCAGCTCCTACGAGCAGTACTTC